Reported below is one T cell receptor (beta chain). This entry is derived from a study of blood T cell repertoires in COVID-19. For the study at large: Both acute and convalescent COVID-19 samples were obtained from the United States, Italy and Spain.

TCRdb's table, derived via immunoSEQ multiplex PCR, lists solely in-frame clones and lacks some. The profile covers some 250,000 clones, with over 70% appearing a single time and 27% taken by the ten largest. Trimming shortened V by 5 bases and J by 4 bases, and 7 bases separated the two germline ends. Germline V gene sequence: CDR1 LGHNT, CDR2 FRNRAP. The CDR3 consists of 12 residues. The origin of this receptor is a man aged 35-49 years with acute or convalescent COVID-19. The sequencing input was peripheral blood. The chain employs TRBV12-5 and TRBJ2-3; no clear D. This CDR3 is CASGLSPDTQYF. CDR3 DNA sequence: TGTGCTAGTGGTCTATCCCCAGATACGCAGTATTTT.